This T cell receptor beta chain was retrieved from a study of cytomegalovirus exposure and HLA in healthy donors. The count of this clone is one. Its antigen remains unknown. The study's findings and limits: In vitro assays verified that a few CMV-associated chains recognized CMV antigens specifically. In the approximately 120 validation repertoires, a later analysis found that first-cohort TCR clusters tended to co-occur.

Assay: immunoSEQ multiplex PCR; the TCRdb copy retains only in-frame clones and omits some. The profile shows about 280,000 clones, 88% of them singletons. In germline, CDR1 is WSHSY, CDR2 SAAADI. The CDR3 runs 15 residues. The germline V and J ends were trimmed by 4 bases and 8 bases, with 18 bases remaining between them. The chain recombines TRBV10-2 with TRBJ2-1; D remains unclear. The source is a young woman in good health and CMV-seronegative. Source material: PBMCs. The CDR3, as DNA: TGCGCCAGCAGTGTTCGGTCTAGTCCTACGGATGAGCAGTTCTTC. Amino acids: CASSVRSSPTDEQFF.